This TCR beta chain is from a study of blood T cells in healthy people across ages. A second PCR, run for roughly 7 to 11 cycles, used a sample-barcoded 5' primer plus a J-beta primer mix. One entry per CDR3 protein results from TCRdb running MiXCR on the 5' RACE reads. The sample has more than 1,000,000 distinct CDR3 sequences, approximately 25% seen once. A few counts support this clonotype. Trimming stripped 4 bases from V and 5 bases from J, with 14 bases between. This CDR3 has 14 amino acids. This same sample was also taken into another study, of T cells of mothers and their children.

This rearrangement joins TRBV23-1 to TRBJ2-5; tentatively, D is TRBD2 (7 bases). TRBV23-1 counts as an open reading frame of uncertain function. The source material was blood. The receptor was isolated from a girl aged 2 to 9 in good health. The CDR3 reads CASSRKSGGETQYF. The DNA for the CDR3 is TGCGCCAGCAGTCGGAAGTCGGGGGGCGAGACCCAGTACTTC.